This T cell receptor beta chain was recovered during a study of graft-versus-host responses after intestinal transplantation. Whole-study context: Every transplant recipient was induced with anti-thymocyte globulin, then maintained on tacrolimus and steroids for 2 to 4 years.

The assay was immunoSEQ multiplex PCR, and TCRdb's table has in-frame clones only and misses some. The sample consists of some 110,000 clones, around 94% of them appearing once. As regards this clone: What it binds is unknown.

Germline CDR1 is MNHNY and CDR2 is SVGAGI (reference sequence). There are 15 residues in the CDR3. V lost 2 bases, J lost 1 base, and 8 bases lay in between. Whole-study findings and limits: Among recipient marrow samples, GvH clones were found; some appeared first in ileum or blood. Allografts carried high graft-versus-host to host-versus-graft clonal ratios in patients having graft-donor T cell macrochimerism. After transplant, early declines in HvG clones were associated with peak levels of circulating GvH clones.

The material was unstimulated CD8+ T cells sorted from spleen or lymph node cells, obtained before transplant. This receptor was obtained from a human donor who was the organ donor for an intestinal transplant. The chain joins TRBV6-6 to TRBJ2-2, with D unclear. The CDR3 DNA reads as TGTGCCAGCAGTTACCTGTCCGGGAACACCGGGGAGCTGTTTTTT. The encoded protein is CASSYLSGNTGELFF.